The rows below give T cell receptor beta chains drawn from one sample of a study of blood T cell repertoires in COVID-19. Profiling relied on immunoSEQ multiplex PCR, and the TCRdb table lists in-frame clones only, not all of them. Here the sample spans some 100,000 clones, about 90% being singletons. The sequencing input was peripheral blood. All receptors derive from a human donor in a cohort sampled during active COVID-19. CDR3s include the opening cysteine and the closing phenylalanine or tryptophan. Fields, in order: V gene, D gene, J gene, clone size, CDR3 protein, CDR3 DNA. D genes are given only for firm matches. Expanded clones are given a class, and other clones once, few, many or no size at all.

V: TRBV11-2
D: NA
J: TRBJ1-2
size: NA
CDR3: CASSPLGGPNYGYTF
DNA: TGTGCCAGCAGCCCACTGGGGGGACCTAACTATGGCTACACCTTC

V: TRBV19
D: TRBD2
J: TRBJ2-7
size: NA
CDR3: CASSTPTSGSFYEQYF
DNA: TGTGCCAGTAGTACTCCTACTAGCGGGAGTTTCTACGAGCAGTACTTC

V: TRBV30
D: NA
J: TRBJ1-5
size: NA
CDR3: CAWSMTGLNQPQHF
DNA: TGTGCCTGGAGTATGACAGGTTTGAATCAGCCCCAGCATTTT

V: TRBV7-3
D: TRBD2
J: TRBJ2-5
size: NA
CDR3: CASSWGLAGGRQETQYF
DNA: TGTGCCAGCAGCTGGGGACTAGCGGGGGGCCGACAAGAGACCCAGTACTTC

V: TRBV28
D: NA
J: TRBJ1-4
size: NA
CDR3: CASSLSSLANNEKLFF
DNA: TGTGCCAGCAGTTTATCCTCTTTGGCAAACAATGAAAAACTGTTTTTT

V: TRBV19
D: NA
J: TRBJ2-7
size: NA
CDR3: CASKTKTDALEQYF
DNA: TGTGCCAGTAAGACTAAGACCGACGCCCTCGAGCAGTACTTC

V: TRBV7-8
D: TRBD1
J: TRBJ2-7
size: once
CDR3: CASSPSPTGGAYEQYF
DNA: TGTGCCAGCAGCCCCTCCCCGACAGGGGGTGCCTACGAGCAGTACTTC

V: TRBV28
D: TRBD1
J: TRBJ2-5
size: NA
CDR3: CASSQQGDRETQYF
DNA: TGTGCCAGCAGTCAACAGGGGGATCGGGAGACCCAGTACTTC

V: TRBV3-1/TRBV3-2
D: NA
J: TRBJ2-7
size: NA
CDR3: CASSQAPSVFYEQYF
DNA: TGTGCCAGCAGCCAAGCCCCCTCCGTGTTCTACGAGCAGTACTTC

V: TRBV29-1
D: NA
J: TRBJ1-2
size: NA
CDR3: CSVEDRSLTAAGTF
DNA: TGCAGCGTTGAAGATCGGTCGCTGACCGCTGCGGGGACCTTC

V: TRBV7-2
D: TRBD1
J: TRBJ1-5
size: NA
CDR3: CASSARTGDQPQHF
DNA: TGTGCCAGCAGCGCAAGGACAGGGGATCAGCCCCAGCATTTT

V: TRBV4-1
D: TRBD1
J: TRBJ1-4
size: NA
CDR3: CASSPRDRGNNEKLFF
DNA: TGCGCCAGCAGCCCCCGGGACAGGGGCAATAATGAAAAACTGTTTTTT

V: TRBV10-2
D: NA
J: TRBJ2-7
size: NA
CDR3: CASTFGGQDYEQYF
DNA: TGCGCCAGCACTTTCGGGGGGCAGGACTACGAGCAGTACTTC

V: TRBV30
D: TRBD1
J: TRBJ1-3
size: NA
CDR3: CAWSDRVSSGNTIYF
DNA: TGTGCCTGGAGCGACAGGGTGTCGAGTGGAAACACCATATATTTT

V: TRBV2
D: TRBD2
J: TRBJ2-2
size: NA
CDR3: CASAAGGPNTGELFF
DNA: TGTGCCAGCGCAGCGGGGGGGCCAAACACCGGGGAGCTGTTTTTT

V: TRBV5-1
D: TRBD1
J: TRBJ1-2
size: NA
CDR3: CASSLASGAQGVRNYGYTF
DNA: TGCGCCAGCAGCTTGGCCTCTGGAGCGCAGGGGGTGAGGAACTATGGCTACACCTTC

V: TRBV18
D: TRBD1
J: TRBJ1-3
size: NA
CDR3: CASSPGQMNSGNTIYF
DNA: TGTGCCAGCTCCCCGGGACAGATGAACTCTGGAAACACCATATATTTT

V: TRBV5-4
D: NA
J: TRBJ1-1
size: few
CDR3: CASTRAQGQREAFF
DNA: TGTGCCAGCACCCGGGCCCAGGGCCAACGTGAAGCTTTCTTT

V: TRBV7-8
D: TRBD2
J: TRBJ2-2
size: NA
CDR3: CASSLLAGEATGELFF
DNA: TGTGCCAGCAGCTTGCTAGCGGGAGAGGCTACCGGGGAGCTGTTTTTT

V: TRBV12-5
D: NA
J: TRBJ1-2
size: NA
CDR3: CASGLGDTVGYGYTF
DNA: TGTGCTAGTGGTTTGGGGGACACCGTGGGCTATGGCTACACCTTC

V: TRBV10-3
D: NA
J: TRBJ1-4
size: NA
CDR3: CAISEREPGEKLFF
DNA: TGTGCCATCAGTGAGAGAGAACCAGGGGAAAAACTGTTTTTT

V: TRBV6-8
D: TRBD1
J: TRBJ2-7
size: once
CDR3: CASRPRQGISYEQYF
DNA: TGTGCCAGCAGACCCCGACAGGGGATCTCCTACGAGCAGTACTTC

V: TRBV2
D: TRBD1
J: TRBJ1-1
size: NA
CDR3: CASSGDRLGTEAFF
DNA: TGTGCCAGCAGTGGGGACAGGTTGGGCACTGAAGCTTTCTTT

V: TRBV7-2
D: NA
J: TRBJ1-6
size: NA
CDR3: CASSLGGGYRALHF
DNA: TGTGCCAGCAGCTTAGGGGGTGGGTACAGGGCCCTCCACTTT

V: TRBV5-4
D: NA
J: TRBJ2-3
size: NA
CDR3: CASSPTGSTDTQYF
DNA: TGTGCCAGCAGCCCGACGGGTAGCACAGATACGCAGTATTTT

V: TRBV29-1
D: NA
J: TRBJ1-1
size: NA
CDR3: CSVDWGDEGEAFF
DNA: TGCAGCGTTGACTGGGGGGATGAGGGTGAAGCTTTCTTT

V: TRBV30
D: TRBD2
J: TRBJ2-5
size: NA
CDR3: CAWSVGAGGQETQYF
DNA: TGTGCCTGGAGTGTCGGAGCGGGGGGCCAAGAGACCCAGTACTTC

V: TRBV6-6
D: NA
J: TRBJ2-7
size: NA
CDR3: CASSFGGPDRSYEQYF
DNA: TGTGCCAGCAGTTTTGGGGGCCCTGACAGGTCCTACGAGCAGTACTTC

V: TRBV7-9
D: NA
J: TRBJ2-7
size: NA
CDR3: CASSPDYEQYF
DNA: TGTGCCAGCAGCCCAGACTACGAGCAGTACTTC

V: TRBV6-6
D: TRBD1
J: TRBJ1-1
size: NA
CDR3: CASSYSNRGRTEAFF
DNA: TGTGCCAGCAGTTACTCAAACAGGGGGAGAACTGAAGCTTTCTTT

V: TRBV6-6
D: NA
J: TRBJ2-7
size: few
CDR3: CASSYLAGTYEQYF
DNA: TGTGCCAGCAGTTACTTGGCAGGTACCTACGAGCAGTACTTC

V: TRBV3-1/TRBV3-2
D: TRBD1
J: TRBJ1-3
size: NA
CDR3: CASSQVLQGTGNTIYF
DNA: TGTGCCAGCAGCCAAGTTTTACAGGGGACTGGAAACACCATATATTTT

V: TRBV9
D: TRBD2
J: TRBJ2-3
size: NA
CDR3: CASSVYGGTTDTQYF
DNA: TGTGCCAGCAGCGTATACGGGGGGACCACAGATACGCAGTATTTT

V: TRBV5-6
D: TRBD1
J: TRBJ2-7
size: NA
CDR3: CASRHWGQGWEQYF
DNA: TGTGCCAGCCGCCATTGGGGACAGGGCTGGGAGCAGTACTTC

V: TRBV3-1/TRBV3-2
D: NA
J: TRBJ2-7
size: NA
CDR3: CASSQDLRRPQYF
DNA: TGTGCCAGCAGCCAAGATTTAAGGAGACCGCAGTACTTC

V: TRBV19
D: TRBD2
J: TRBJ2-3
size: NA
CDR3: CASNRLAGGSSDTQYF
DNA: TGTGCCAGTAACCGCTTAGCGGGGGGGAGTTCAGATACGCAGTATTTT

V: TRBV6-6
D: NA
J: TRBJ1-5
size: NA
CDR3: CASSPRGYSNQPQHF
DNA: TGTGCCAGCAGTCCCAGGGGTTACAGCAATCAGCCCCAGCATTTT

V: TRBV5-1
D: TRBD1
J: TRBJ1-4
size: few
CDR3: CASSLGGRGDEKLFF
DNA: TGCGCCAGCAGCTTAGGAGGCAGGGGGGATGAAAAACTGTTTTTT

V: TRBV5-1
D: NA
J: TRBJ2-5
size: once
CDR3: CASSLGDLRYQETQYF
DNA: TGCGCCAGCAGCTTGGGGGACTTACGGTACCAAGAGACCCAGTACTTC

V: TRBV4-1
D: TRBD2
J: TRBJ2-4
size: NA
CDR3: CASSQDGVAGVPKNIQYF
DNA: TGCGCCAGCAGCCAAGATGGTGTTGCGGGAGTGCCCAAAAACATTCAGTACTTC

V: TRBV9
D: NA
J: TRBJ1-3
size: NA
CDR3: CASSVAAMGSGSSGNTIYF
DNA: TGTGCCAGCAGCGTAGCTGCTATGGGATCAGGGTCCTCTGGAAACACCATATATTTT

V: TRBV15
D: NA
J: TRBJ2-3
size: NA
CDR3: CATSRDYSTSTDTQYF
DNA: TGTGCCACCAGCAGAGATTATTCAACTAGCACAGATACGCAGTATTTT

V: TRBV21-1
D: NA
J: TRBJ1-3
size: NA
CDR3: CASGNTTPRRNTIYF
DNA: TGTGCCAGCGGCAACACTACGCCCCGGCGTAACACCATATATTTT

V: TRBV21-1
D: NA
J: TRBJ1-2
size: NA
CDR3: CASLPFENYGYTF
DNA: TGTGCCAGCCTACCTTTTGAAAACTATGGCTACACCTTC

V: TRBV11-2
D: TRBD1
J: TRBJ2-7
size: once
CDR3: CASSLGTGLAYEQYF
DNA: TGTGCCAGCAGCTTGGGGACAGGGCTAGCTTACGAGCAGTACTTC

V: TRBV28
D: NA
J: TRBJ2-1
size: NA
CDR3: CASLAASYNEQFF
DNA: TGTGCCAGCCTAGCCGCCTCCTACAATGAGCAGTTCTTC

V: TRBV7-6
D: TRBD2
J: TRBJ2-1
size: NA
CDR3: CASSLLAEGNEQFF
DNA: TGTGCCAGCAGCTTACTAGCGGAGGGTAATGAGCAGTTCTTC

V: TRBV19
D: TRBD2
J: TRBJ2-1
size: few
CDR3: CASSTRSYKAGGTYNEQFF
DNA: TGTGCCAGTAGTACACGCTCCTATAAAGCGGGAGGGACCTACAATGAGCAGTTCTTC

V: TRBV3-1/TRBV3-2
D: NA
J: TRBJ1-2
size: NA
CDR3: CASSQVYSPYYGYTF
DNA: TGTGCCAGCAGCCAAGTTTATTCTCCCTACTATGGCTACACCTTC

V: TRBV25-1
D: NA
J: TRBJ1-5
size: NA
CDR3: CASSQGNQPQHF
DNA: TGTGCCAGCAGTCAGGGCAATCAGCCCCAGCATTTT

V: TRBV25-1
D: TRBD2
J: TRBJ2-3
size: NA
CDR3: CASRQAGQDTQYF
DNA: TGTGCCAGCAGGCAAGCGGGGCAAGATACGCAGTATTTT

V: TRBV28
D: TRBD2
J: TRBJ2-3
size: NA
CDR3: CASNQAGGPPDTQYF
DNA: TGTGCCAGCAACCAAGCGGGAGGGCCGCCAGATACGCAGTATTTT

V: TRBV10-2
D: TRBD1
J: TRBJ2-7
size: NA
CDR3: CASSEPRDRGLAYEQYF
DNA: TGCGCCAGCAGTGAGCCTAGGGACAGGGGGCTAGCCTACGAGCAGTACTTC